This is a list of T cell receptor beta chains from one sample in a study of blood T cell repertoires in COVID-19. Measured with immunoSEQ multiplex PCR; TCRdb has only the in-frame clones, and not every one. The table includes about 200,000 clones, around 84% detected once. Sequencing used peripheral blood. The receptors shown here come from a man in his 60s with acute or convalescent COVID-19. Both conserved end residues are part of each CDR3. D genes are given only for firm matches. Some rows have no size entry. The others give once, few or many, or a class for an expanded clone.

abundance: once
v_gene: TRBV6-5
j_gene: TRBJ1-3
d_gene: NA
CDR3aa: CASSLDGSSGNTIYF
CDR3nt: TGTGCCAGCAGCCTGGACGGGAGCTCTGGAAACACCATATATTTT

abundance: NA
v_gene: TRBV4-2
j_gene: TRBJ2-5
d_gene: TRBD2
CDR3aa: CASSQDRTSGETQYF
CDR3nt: TGTGCCAGCAGCCAAGATCGCACTAGCGGGGAGACCCAGTACTTC

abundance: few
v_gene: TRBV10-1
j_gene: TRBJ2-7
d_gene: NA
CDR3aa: CASSLDSSYEQYF
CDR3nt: TGCGCCAGCAGCTTAGACAGCTCCTACGAGCAGTACTTC

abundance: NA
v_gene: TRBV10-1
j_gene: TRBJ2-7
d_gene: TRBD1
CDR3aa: CASSEPGQGAYEQYF
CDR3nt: TGCGCCAGCAGTGAGCCGGGACAGGGGGCCTACGAGCAGTACTTC

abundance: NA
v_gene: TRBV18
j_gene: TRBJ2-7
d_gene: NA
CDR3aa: CASSPTIQGRDGEQYF
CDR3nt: TGTGCCAGCTCTCCTACTATACAGGGTAGGGATGGCGAGCAGTACTTC

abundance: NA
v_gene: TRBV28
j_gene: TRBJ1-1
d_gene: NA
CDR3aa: CASSFSGQTKNTEAFF
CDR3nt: TGTGCCAGCAGTTTCTCGGGACAAACAAAGAACACTGAAGCTTTCTTT

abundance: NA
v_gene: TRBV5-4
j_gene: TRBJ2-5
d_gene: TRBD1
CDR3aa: CASSLPGQGEETQYF
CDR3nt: TGTGCCAGCAGCTTGCCGGGACAGGGAGAAGAGACCCAGTACTTC

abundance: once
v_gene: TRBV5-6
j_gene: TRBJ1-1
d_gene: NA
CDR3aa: CASSLVGVNTEAFF
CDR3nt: TGTGCCAGCAGCTTGGTCGGGGTGAACACTGAAGCTTTCTTT

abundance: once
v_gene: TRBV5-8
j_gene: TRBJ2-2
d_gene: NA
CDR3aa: CASTSGGGYTGELFF
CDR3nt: TGTGCCAGCACCTCAGGAGGAGGCTACACCGGGGAGCTGTTTTTT

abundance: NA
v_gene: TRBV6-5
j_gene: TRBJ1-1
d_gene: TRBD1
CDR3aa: CASRVQGYNTEAFF
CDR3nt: TGTGCCAGCAGAGTACAGGGGTACAACACTGAAGCTTTCTTT

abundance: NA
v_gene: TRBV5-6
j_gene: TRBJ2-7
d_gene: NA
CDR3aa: CASSLEDGGPSYEQYF
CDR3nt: TGTGCCAGCAGCTTAGAAGACGGGGGGCCCTCCTACGAGCAGTACTTC

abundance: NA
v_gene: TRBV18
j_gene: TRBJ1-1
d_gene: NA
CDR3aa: CASSPYRTIGTEAFF
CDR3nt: TGTGCCAGCTCACCATATAGGACAATCGGCACTGAAGCTTTCTTT

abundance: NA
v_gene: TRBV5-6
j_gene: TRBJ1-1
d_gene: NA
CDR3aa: CASRDRRLGAMNTEAFF
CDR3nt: TGTGCCAGCAGGGATCGACGCTTGGGGGCAATGAACACTGAAGCTTTCTTT

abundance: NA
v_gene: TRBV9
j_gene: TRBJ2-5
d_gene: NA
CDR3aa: CASSVVGQVQETQYF
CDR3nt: TGTGCCAGCAGCGTAGTTGGTCAGGTCCAAGAGACCCAGTACTTC

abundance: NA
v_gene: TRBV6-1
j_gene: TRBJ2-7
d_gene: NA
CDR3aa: CASSDPRGTFSYEQYF
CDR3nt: TGTGCCAGCAGTGACCCGAGGGGGACCTTCTCCTACGAGCAGTACTTC